These 30 T cell receptor beta chains came from one sample sequenced in a study of beta chain features in type 1 diabetes. The antigens for these receptors are not known. Study-wide findings and caveats: TCRB CDR3s were moderately but significantly shorter in Type 1 diabetes patients in all four CD4+ subsets.

Reverse transcribing all isolated RNA meant expressed TCRB transcripts were sequenced. Sequencing was performed with immunoSEQ multiplex PCR; in TCRdb, only in-frame clones are kept and a portion is missing. Of around 260,000 clones detected, less than 30% appear once; the ten largest clones hold more than 0.009%. Sequences were obtained from naive CD4+ T cells from blood. The receptors shown here come from a woman aged 25-40 years with type 1 diabetes.

This clone was found a few times. This chain joins TRBV7-9 and TRBJ2-5; no reliable D call. There are 14 residues in the CDR3. V lost 2 bases and J lost 0, with 7 bases in between. Germline V gene data show CDR1 as SEHNR and CDR2 as FQNEAQ (reference sequence). This CDR3 is CASSLFQNQETQYF. The CDR3 coding sequence is TGTGCCAGCAGCTTATTCCAGAACCAAGAGACCCAGTACTTC.

This clone was detected only a few times. The rearrangement links TRBV7-9 to TRBJ2-3, with D hard to call. Trimming removed 5 bases at V and 1 base at J, with 7 bases between. Germline values: CDR1 SEHNR, CDR2 FQNEAQ (reference sequence). The CDR3 runs 13 residues. The CDR3 coding sequence is TGTGCCAGCAGCCCGAGCGGCACAGATACGCAGTATTTT. This gives the protein CASSPSGTDTQYF. Supplemented by reference TRBV7-9 and TRBJ2-3, the full variable domain reads DTGVSQNPRHKITKRGQNVTFRCDPISEHNRLYWYRQTLGQGPEFLTYFQNEAQLEKSRLLSDRFSAERPKGSFSTLEIQRTEQGDSAMYLCASSPSGTDTQYFGPGTRLTVL.

There are a few counts of this clone. The chain couples TRBV25-1 to TRBJ2-6; D might be TRBD2 (5 bases). The CDR3 contains 15 residues. V was cut by 6 bases and J by 2 bases, with 11 bases left in between. The germline CDR1 and CDR2 sequences are MGHDK and SYGVNS. CDR3 region: CASRRPGAGANVLTF. CDR3 in DNA: TGTGCCAGCAGGAGACCCGGGGCTGGGGCCAACGTCCTGACTTTC.

The J gene is TRBJ1-1, the V gene TRBV2; D gene unclear. The CDR3 length is 13 residues. Germline V gene lookup returns CDR1 SNHLY and CDR2 FYNNEI. V was trimmed by 3 bases and J by 10 bases, leaving 15 bases between them. CDR3: CASSDADRERAFF. CDR3 DNA: TGTGCCAGCAGTGATGCCGACCGGGAGAGAGCTTTCTTT.

This clone showed up just a few times. The chain carries TRBV28 and TRBJ1-1; possible D gene TRBD1, 6 bases. The CDR3 spans 16 residues. V was shortened by 3 bases and J by 0 bases, with 14 bases between the two germline ends. Germline assignment: CDR1 MDHEN and CDR2 SYDVKM. Here the CDR3 reads CASSFGDNLLNTEAFF. CDR3 DNA sequence: TGTGCCAGCAGTTTCGGGGACAACCTATTGAACACTGAAGCTTTCTTT.

In this sample, this clone turned up a few times. The sample has other DNA sequences that encode this CDR3 too. The chain uses TRBV29-1 and TRBJ2-7; TRBD1 aligns across 9 bases. The CDR3 sequence is 13 residues long. V was clipped by 3 bases and J by 4 bases; unmatched bases: 4. Germline CDR1 and CDR2: SQVTM and ANQGSEA. The CDR3 here is CSVEVTGGYEQYF. The DNA of the CDR3 is TGCAGCGTTGAGGTGACAGGGGGATACGAGCAGTACTTC.

This clone was observed a few times. The genes are TRBV7-2 and TRBJ2-3, with 9 positions matching TRBD2. Germline assignment: CDR1 SGHTA and CDR2 FQGNSA. The length of the CDR3 is 14 residues. The ends lost 8 bases at V and 1 base at J; junction bases unmatched: 4. This CDR3 reads CASRRTSGTDTQYF. CDR3 nucleotides: TGTGCCAGCCGACGGACTAGCGGCACAGATACGCAGTATTTT.

This clone was seen more than once but under ten times. The rearrangement joins TRBV7-2 to TRBJ2-2; perhaps TRBD2 as D (7 bases). The germline CDR1 and CDR2 sequences are SGHTA and FQGNSA. This CDR3 region has 17 residues. Trimming removed 1 base at V and 6 bases at J, with 18 bases between. CDR3 nucleotides: TGTGCCAGCAGCTTAGGTCTGAGGGGGGGTTCCGCCGGGGAGCTGTTTTTT. It specifies CASSLGLRGGSAGELFF.

This clone was seen a handful of times. The J gene is TRBJ2-7, the V gene TRBV18; D perhaps matches TRBD1 (5 bases). The CDR3 loop spans 17 amino acids. Per germline, CDR1 KGHSH and CDR2 LQKENI. The V gene lost 3 bases and the J gene lost 3 bases, with 21 bases spanning the gap. The CDR3, as DNA: TGTGCCAGCTCACCGCCAGGGTCGAGCTATCTACTCTACGAGCAGTACTTC. Residues: CASSPPGSSYLLYEQYF.

The chain uses TRBV7-3 and TRBJ1-1, with D possibly being TRBD1 (5 bases). With 2 bases removed from V and 2 bases from J, the gap between germline ends came to 9 bases. The CDR3 runs 14 residues. Germline V gene data show CDR1 as SGHTA and CDR2 as FQGTGA. As DNA, the CDR3 is TGTGCCAGCAGCTTAGCAGGGATTAACACTGAAGCTTTCTTT. Protein sequence: CASSLAGINTEAFF.

The chain combines TRBV5-1 with TRBJ2-1; D is unresolved. The CDR3 is 14 residues long. Germline V gene data show CDR1 as SGHRS and CDR2 as YFSETQ. V was clipped by 5 bases and J by 5 bases, with 14 bases between them. This CDR3 is CASSKPVQNNEQFF. Here the CDR3 DNA reads TGCGCCAGCAGTAAACCTGTTCAGAACAATGAGCAGTTCTTC.

This clone was recorded a few times. The chain employs TRBV6-6 and TRBJ1-1; D not certain. The V gene lost 7 bases and the J gene lost 2 bases, with 11 bases spanning the gap. Germline values: CDR1 MNHNY, CDR2 SVGAGI (reference sequence). The CDR3 totals 13 residues. The CDR3 DNA reads as TGTGCCAGCATCCTGACACCCAACACTGAAGCTTTCTTT. This codes for CASILTPNTEAFF.

This clone has only a few counts. The V gene is TRBV7-2, the J gene TRBJ2-7; D ambiguous. The CDR3 sequence is 13 residues long. CDR1 and CDR2 (germline): SGHTA, FQGNSA. Trimming stripped 4 bases from V and 2 bases from J, with 9 bases between. The CDR3 reads CASSSQSTYEQYF. CDR3 DNA: TGTGCCAGCAGCTCGCAGTCAACCTACGAGCAGTACTTC.

A few counts support this clone. The rearrangement links TRBV4-1 to TRBJ2-2, with 8 bases matching TRBD1. There are 14 residues in the CDR3. Germline CDR1 and CDR2: MGHRA and YSYEKL. The J segment lost 9 bases and the V segment lost 4 bases, leaving 7 bases of the junction unmatched. The CDR3: CASSLLGQGRELFF. The CDR3 region has the DNA TGCGCCAGCAGCCTCCTCGGACAGGGCAGGGAGCTGTTTTTT.

The chain recombines TRBV2 with TRBJ1-2; TRBD1 might be the D (6 bases). The ends were cut back, 4 bases at V and 4 bases at J, with 10 bases in the middle. This CDR3 is built from 13 residues. CDR1 and CDR2 from the germline V gene are SNHLY and FYNNEI. The CDR3 loop is CASSVTGPYGYTF. Here the CDR3 DNA reads TGTGCCAGCAGTGTGACAGGCCCCTATGGCTACACCTTC.

This clone has a handful of counts. This chain uses TRBV2 with TRBJ2-1; 8 bases are a match to TRBD2. The CDR3 length is 16 residues. CDR1 is SNHLY and CDR2 is FYNNEI in the germline V gene. V shed 5 bases and J 6 bases; nucleotides not matched to a gene: 12. The CDR3 here is CASSPTLAGSANEQFF. CDR3 DNA sequence: TGTGCCAGCAGTCCTACTCTAGCGGGTTCAGCCAATGAGCAGTTCTTC.

Turning to this clone: Additional DNA sequences in this sample encode the identical CDR3. This chain links TRBV28 with TRBJ2-3; D unclear. The CDR3 spans 13 residues. Trimming removed 3 bases at V and 0 bases at J, with 4 bases between. CDR1 and CDR2 from the germline V gene are MDHEN and SYDVKM. This CDR3 reads CASSFGSTDTQYF. Written as DNA, the CDR3 is TGTGCCAGCAGTTTCGGTAGCACAGATACGCAGTATTTT.

The V call is TRBV6-6, the J call TRBJ1-4; TRBD1 matches 8 bases. This CDR3 has 14 amino acids. Losses at the gene ends were 5 bases for V and 10 bases for J; bases not matched to a gene: 9. Germline V gene data show CDR1 as MNHNY and CDR2 as SVGAGI (reference sequence). Written as DNA, the CDR3 is TGTGCCAGCAGTCCCGACAGGGGCCCCTCAAAACTGTTTTTT. This sequence encodes CASSPDRGPSKLFF.

V gene TRBV28 combines with J gene TRBJ1-2, with D tentatively TRBD1 (6 bases). The V end was cut by 2 bases, the J end by 4 bases, with 11 bases between. This CDR3 region has 14 residues. Germline V lookup: CDR1 MDHEN, CDR2 SYDVKM. The CDR3, as DNA: TGTGCCAGCAGTTTAAGACAGGTTCCCTATGGCTACACCTTC. Its protein is CASSLRQVPYGYTF.

This clone was found a few times. The CDR3 DNA reads as TGTGCCAGCAGGGAGATGGCAGAGGAAGATACGCAGTATTTT. Its translation is CASREMAEEDTQYF. The chain employs TRBV2 and TRBJ2-3; D gene uncertain. Per the germline V gene, CDR1 is SNHLY and CDR2 is FYNNEI. Deletions cut 6 bases from V and 5 bases from J, with 15 bases between. This CDR3 region has 14 residues.

The table lists this clone with a few counts. V is TRBV9 and J is TRBJ2-1, with 8 positions matching TRBD2. The CDR3 has 17 amino acids. Germline CDR1 and CDR2: SGDLS and YYNGEE. The J segment lost 9 bases and the V segment lost 0 bases, leaving 14 bases of the junction unmatched. The CDR3 protein is CASSVDRAGVSSAEQFF. The CDR3 DNA is TGTGCCAGCAGCGTAGATCGAGCGGGAGTTTCATCGGCTGAGCAGTTCTTC.

The gene calls are TRBV6-1 and TRBJ2-7; 7 bases agree with TRBD1. Germline V gives CDR1 MNHNS, CDR2 SASEGT. V lost 7 bases to trimming and J lost 2 bases; unmatched junction nucleotides: 11. The CDR3 consists of 15 residues. CDR3 protein: CASTLVTGYAYEQYF. The CDR3 DNA reads TGTGCCAGCACCCTCGTGACAGGGTATGCCTACGAGCAGTACTTC.

This clone was recorded a few times. The chain employs TRBV19 and TRBJ2-2; D gene uncertain. This CDR3 has 15 residues. V gave up 2 bases and J gave up 0 bases, with 7 bases separating them. CDR1 is LNHDA, CDR2 SQIVND, per germline (reference sequence). The CDR3 region is CASSISQANTGELFF. The CDR3 DNA sequence: TGTGCCAGTAGTATAAGCCAGGCGAACACCGGGGAGCTGTTTTTT.

The CDR3 region has the DNA TGCGCCAGCAGCTTGGGGGGCCAAAGCTATGGCTACACCTTC. Amino acids: CASSLGGQSYGYTF. The chain couples TRBV5-1 to TRBJ1-2; possible D gene TRBD1, 5 bases. Trimming took 0 bases from V and 4 from J, leaving 10 bases between them. The CDR3 is 14 residues long. From germline, CDR1 is SGHRS and CDR2 YFSETQ.

This clone was seen only a few times. The CDR3 is CASRTGTSPEFF. In nucleotides, the CDR3 is TGTGCCAGCAGAACCGGGACTAGTCCAGAATTCTTC. The gene calls are TRBV7-9 and TRBJ2-1; 8 bases line up with TRBD2. Per the germline V gene, CDR1 is SEHNR and CDR2 is FQNEAQ (reference sequence). Germline trimming cut 6 bases from V and 16 bases from J; bases unmatched to any gene: 11. The CDR3 consists of 12 residues.

This chain connects TRBV7-9 to TRBJ2-1; D may be TRBD2 (6 bases). The CDR3 sequence is 15 residues long. Trimming left V 5 bases short and J 10 bases short, with 21 bases between. In germline, CDR1 is SEHNR, CDR2 FQNEAQ (reference sequence). The chain's CDR3 is CASSPLGTPALEQFF. The CDR3 bases are TGTGCCAGCAGCCCGCTCGGGACTCCGGCCCTCGAGCAGTTCTTC. Complete variable domain (other parts from reference TRBV7-9 and TRBJ2-1): DTGVSQNPRHKITKRGQNVTFRCDPISEHNRLYWYRQTLGQGPEFLTYFQNEAQLEKSRLLSDRFSAERPKGSFSTLEIQRTEQGDSAMYLCASSPLGTPALEQFFGPGTRLTVL.

The chain has TRBV9 and TRBJ1-1; TRBD1 might be the D (5 bases). Germline V gene data show CDR1 as SGDLS and CDR2 as YYNGEE. There are 14 residues in the CDR3. Trimming stripped 5 bases from V and 1 base from J, with 12 bases between. In nucleotides, the CDR3 is TGTGCCAGCAGTTTGGAGGGGAAGAACACTGAAGCTTTCTTT. It is translated as CASSLEGKNTEAFF. The full variable domain, in which reference TRBV9 and TRBJ1-1 provide the parts outside the CDR3, is DSGVTQTPKHLITATGQRVTLRCSPRSGDLSVYWYQQSLDQGLQFLIQYYNGEERAKGNILERFSAQQFPDLHSELNLSSLELGDSALYFCASSLEGKNTEAFFGQGTRLTVV.

This clone was observed a handful of times. The CDR3 is CASSLAGTSYNEQFF. In DNA, the CDR3 is TGTGCCAGCAGCTTGGCGGGGACCTCCTACAATGAGCAGTTCTTC. The V and J genes are TRBV7-8 and TRBJ2-1, with D perhaps matching TRBD2 (6 bases). Between the trimmed V and J ends, which lost 3 bases and 0 bases, there was a span of 9 bases. Germline V gives CDR1 SGHVS, CDR2 FQNEAQ. The CDR3 sequence is 15 residues long.

The chain joins TRBV29-1 to TRBJ1-2; perhaps TRBD1 as D (5 bases). The CDR3 extends over 13 amino acids. V was cut by 1 base and J by 4 bases, with 10 bases left in between. In germline, CDR1 is SQVTM, CDR2 ANQGSEA. The CDR3 here is CSVEVTVPYGYTF. The DNA for the CDR3 is TGCAGCGTTGAAGTGACAGTGCCCTATGGCTACACCTTC.

This clone has more than one count but fewer than ten. The chain is built from TRBV9 and TRBJ2-1; 7 bases line up with TRBD2. CDR1 is SGDLS and CDR2 is YYNGEE in the germline V gene. With 0 bases clipped from V and 7 bases from J, the junction kept 7 bases outside the gene matches. The CDR3 totals 15 residues. The CDR3 DNA reads TGTGCCAGCAGCGTAGGCGGGGGTAAGGGGAATGAGCAGTTCTTC. Translation gives CASSVGGGKGNEQFF.